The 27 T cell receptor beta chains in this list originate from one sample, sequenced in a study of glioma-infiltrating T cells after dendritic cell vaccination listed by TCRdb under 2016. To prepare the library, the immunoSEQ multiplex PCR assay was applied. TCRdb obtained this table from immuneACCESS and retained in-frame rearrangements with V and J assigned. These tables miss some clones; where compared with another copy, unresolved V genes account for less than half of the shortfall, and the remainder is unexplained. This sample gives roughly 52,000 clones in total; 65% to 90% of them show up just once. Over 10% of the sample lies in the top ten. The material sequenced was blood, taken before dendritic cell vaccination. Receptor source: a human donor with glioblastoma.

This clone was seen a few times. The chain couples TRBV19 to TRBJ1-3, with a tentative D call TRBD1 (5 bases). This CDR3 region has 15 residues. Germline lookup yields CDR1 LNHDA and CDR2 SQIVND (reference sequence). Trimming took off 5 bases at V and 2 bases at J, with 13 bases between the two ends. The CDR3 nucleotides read TGTGCCAGTAGTCCCGAGGAAGGGGCTGGAAACACCATATATTTT. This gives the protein CASSPEEGAGNTIYF.

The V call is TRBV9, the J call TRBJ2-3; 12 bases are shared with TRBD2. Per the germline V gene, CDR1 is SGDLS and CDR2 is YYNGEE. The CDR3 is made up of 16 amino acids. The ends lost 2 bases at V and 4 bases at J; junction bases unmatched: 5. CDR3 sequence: CASSVLAGGLADTQYF. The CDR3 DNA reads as TGTGCCAGCAGCGTTCTAGCGGGAGGGTTAGCAGATACGCAGTATTTT.

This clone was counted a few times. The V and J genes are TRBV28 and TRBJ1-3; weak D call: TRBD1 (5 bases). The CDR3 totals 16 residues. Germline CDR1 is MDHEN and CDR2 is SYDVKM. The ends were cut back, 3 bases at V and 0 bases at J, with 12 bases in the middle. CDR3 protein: CASSFGATSSGNTIYF. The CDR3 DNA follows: TGTGCCAGCAGTTTTGGGGCGACGAGCTCTGGAAACACCATATATTTT.

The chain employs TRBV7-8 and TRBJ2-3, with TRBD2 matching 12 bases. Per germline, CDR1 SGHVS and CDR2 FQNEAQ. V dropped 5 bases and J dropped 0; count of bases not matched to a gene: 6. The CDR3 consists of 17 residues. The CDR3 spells CASSPWTSGVSTDTQYF. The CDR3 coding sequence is TGTGCCAGCAGCCCTTGGACTAGCGGGGTTAGCACAGATACGCAGTATTTT.

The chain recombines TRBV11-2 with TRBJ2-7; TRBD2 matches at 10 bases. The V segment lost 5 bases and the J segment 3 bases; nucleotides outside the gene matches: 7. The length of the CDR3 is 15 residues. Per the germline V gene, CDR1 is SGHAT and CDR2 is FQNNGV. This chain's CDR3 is CASSPGLAVNYEQYF. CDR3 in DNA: TGTGCCAGCAGCCCAGGACTAGCGGTTAACTACGAGCAGTACTTC. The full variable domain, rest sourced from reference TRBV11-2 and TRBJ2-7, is EAGVAQSPRYKIIEKRQSVAFWCNPISGHATLYWYQQILGQGPKLLIQFQNNGVVDDSQLPKDRFSAERLKGVDSTLKIQPAKLEDSAVYLCASSPGLAVNYEQYFGPGTRLTVT.

The CDR3 region has the DNA TGCGCCAGCAACGACAGGGCAGGGAACACTGAAGCTTTCTTT. It encodes CASNDRAGNTEAFF. This chain links TRBV5-1 with TRBJ1-1; 7 bases are a match to TRBD1. Looked up from germline, CDR1 is SGHRS and CDR2 is YFSETQ. Unmatched junction bases numbered 6, after V lost 6 bases and J lost 1 base. The CDR3 has 14 amino acids. Filled out from reference TRBV5-1 and TRBJ1-1, the complete variable domain reads KAGVTQTPRYLIKTRGQQVTLSCSPISGHRSVSWYQQTPGQGLQFLFEYFSETQRNKGNFPGRFSGRQFSNSRSEMNVSTLELGDSALYLCASNDRAGNTEAFFGQGTRLTVV.

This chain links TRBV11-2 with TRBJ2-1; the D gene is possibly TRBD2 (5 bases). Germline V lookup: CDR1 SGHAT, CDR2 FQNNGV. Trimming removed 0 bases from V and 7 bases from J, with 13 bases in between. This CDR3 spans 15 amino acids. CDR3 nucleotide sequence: TGTGCCAGCAGCTTAGATCGGGGTAGTGGAAATGAGCAGTTCTTC. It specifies CASSLDRGSGNEQFF.

The CDR3 nucleotides are TGTGCCAGCAGATCGCTCGAGCGGGGGAAAGAGACCCAGTACTTC. This sequence encodes CASRSLERGKETQYF. The chain recombines TRBV27 with TRBJ2-5; 8 positions agree with TRBD2. The CDR3 has 15 amino acids. Germline V CDR1 and CDR2: MNHEY, SMNVEV (reference sequence). Losses at the gene ends were 6 bases for V and 3 bases for J; bases not matched to a gene: 9.

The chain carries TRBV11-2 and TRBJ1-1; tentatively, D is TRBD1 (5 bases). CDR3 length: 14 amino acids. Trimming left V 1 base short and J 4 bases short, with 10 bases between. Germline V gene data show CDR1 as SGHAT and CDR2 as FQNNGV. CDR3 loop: CASSLGGVGTEAFF. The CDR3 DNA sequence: TGTGCCAGCAGCTTAGGGGGGGTAGGCACTGAAGCTTTCTTT.

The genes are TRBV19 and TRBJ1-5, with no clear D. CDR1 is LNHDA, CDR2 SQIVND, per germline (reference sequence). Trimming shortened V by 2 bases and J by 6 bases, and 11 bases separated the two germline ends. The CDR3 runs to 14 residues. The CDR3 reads CASSILEFGQPQHF. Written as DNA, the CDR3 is TGTGCCAGTAGTATATTAGAGTTCGGTCAGCCCCAGCATTTT.

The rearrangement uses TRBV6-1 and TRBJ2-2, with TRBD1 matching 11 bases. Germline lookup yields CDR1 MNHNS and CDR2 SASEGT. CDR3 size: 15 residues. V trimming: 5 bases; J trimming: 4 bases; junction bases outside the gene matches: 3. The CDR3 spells CASSRTGGSTGELFF. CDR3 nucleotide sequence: TGTGCCAGCAGTCGGACAGGGGGCTCCACCGGGGAGCTGTTTTTT.

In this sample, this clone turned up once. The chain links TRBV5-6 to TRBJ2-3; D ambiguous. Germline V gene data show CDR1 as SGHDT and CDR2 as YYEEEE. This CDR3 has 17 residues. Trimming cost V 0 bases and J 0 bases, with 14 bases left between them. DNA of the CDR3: TGTGCCAGCAGCTTGGGTGAGCTACGCTTAAGCACAGATACGCAGTATTTT. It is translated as CASSLGELRLSTDTQYF.

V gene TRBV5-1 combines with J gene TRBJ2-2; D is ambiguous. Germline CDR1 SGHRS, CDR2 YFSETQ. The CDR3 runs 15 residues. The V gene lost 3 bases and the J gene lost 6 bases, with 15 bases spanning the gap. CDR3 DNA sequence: TGCGCCAGCAGCTCGTTAGTGAGTCGGTCCGGGGAGCTGTTTTTT. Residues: CASSSLVSRSGELFF.

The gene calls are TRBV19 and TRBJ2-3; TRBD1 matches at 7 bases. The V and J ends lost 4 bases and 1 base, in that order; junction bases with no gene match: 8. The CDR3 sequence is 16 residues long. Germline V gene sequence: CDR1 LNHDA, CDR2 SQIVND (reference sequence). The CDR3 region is CASSTGQARGTDTQYF. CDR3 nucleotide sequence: TGTGCCAGTAGTACCGGACAGGCCAGGGGCACAGATACGCAGTATTTT.

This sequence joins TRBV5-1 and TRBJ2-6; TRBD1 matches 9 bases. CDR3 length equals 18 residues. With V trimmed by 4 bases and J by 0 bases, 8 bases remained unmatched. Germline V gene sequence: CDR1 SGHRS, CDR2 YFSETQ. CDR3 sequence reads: CASSGGQGHRSGANVLTF. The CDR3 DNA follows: TGCGCCAGCAGCGGGGGACAGGGCCACCGCTCTGGGGCCAACGTCCTGACTTTC.

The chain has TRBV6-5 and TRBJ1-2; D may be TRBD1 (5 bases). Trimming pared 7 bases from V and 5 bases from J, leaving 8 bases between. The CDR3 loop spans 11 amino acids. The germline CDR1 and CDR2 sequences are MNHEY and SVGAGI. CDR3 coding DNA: TGTGCCAGCACGCGGGGGTATGGCTACACCTTC. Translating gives CASTRGYGYTF.

The CDR3 loop reads CASSLEASGPDTQYF. The CDR3 coding sequence is TGCGCCAGCAGCTTGGAGGCTAGCGGGCCCGATACGCAGTATTTT. The rearrangement uses TRBV5-1 and TRBJ2-3, with 8 bases identical to TRBD2. The CDR3 runs 15 residues. V shed 0 bases and J 6 bases; nucleotides not matched to a gene: 6. CDR1 is SGHRS and CDR2 is YFSETQ in the germline V gene.

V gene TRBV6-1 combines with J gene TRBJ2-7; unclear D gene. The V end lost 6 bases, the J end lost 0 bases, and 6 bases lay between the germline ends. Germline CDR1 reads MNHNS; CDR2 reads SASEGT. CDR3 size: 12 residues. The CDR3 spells CASRQNSYEQYF. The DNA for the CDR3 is TGTGCCAGCAGACAGAACTCCTACGAGCAGTACTTC.

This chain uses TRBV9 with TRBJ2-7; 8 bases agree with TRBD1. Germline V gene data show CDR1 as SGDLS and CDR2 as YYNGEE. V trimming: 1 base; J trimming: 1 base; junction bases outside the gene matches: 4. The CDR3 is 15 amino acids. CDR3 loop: CASSVRDRTSYEQYF. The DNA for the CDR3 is TGTGCCAGCAGCGTAAGGGACAGGACGTCCTACGAGCAGTACTTC.

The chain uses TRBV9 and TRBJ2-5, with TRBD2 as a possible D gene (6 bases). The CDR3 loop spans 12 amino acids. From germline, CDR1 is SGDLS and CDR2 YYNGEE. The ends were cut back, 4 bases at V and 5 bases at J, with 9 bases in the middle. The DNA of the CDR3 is TGTGCCAGCAGCTCGGGACTTGAGACCCAGTACTTC. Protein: CASSSGLETQYF.

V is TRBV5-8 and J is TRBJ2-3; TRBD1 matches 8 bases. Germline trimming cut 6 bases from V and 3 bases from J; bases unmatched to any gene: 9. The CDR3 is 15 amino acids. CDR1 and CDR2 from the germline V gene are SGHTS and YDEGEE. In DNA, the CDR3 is TGTGCCAGCACCTCGGGACAGGTCTGGACAGATACGCAGTATTTT. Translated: CASTSGQVWTDTQYF.

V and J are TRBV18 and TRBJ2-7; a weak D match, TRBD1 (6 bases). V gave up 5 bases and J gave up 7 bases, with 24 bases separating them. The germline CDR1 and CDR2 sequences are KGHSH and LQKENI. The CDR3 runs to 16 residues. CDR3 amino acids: CASSLNVSRGGREQYF. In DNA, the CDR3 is TGTGCCAGCTCATTAAACGTGAGCAGGGGCGGTAGGGAGCAGTACTTC.

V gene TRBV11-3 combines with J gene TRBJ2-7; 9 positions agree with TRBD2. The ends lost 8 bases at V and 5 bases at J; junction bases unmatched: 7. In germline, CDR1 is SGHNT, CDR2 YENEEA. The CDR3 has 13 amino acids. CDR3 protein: CASGISGSDEQYF. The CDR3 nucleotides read TGTGCCAGCGGAATTAGCGGGAGTGACGAGCAGTACTTC.

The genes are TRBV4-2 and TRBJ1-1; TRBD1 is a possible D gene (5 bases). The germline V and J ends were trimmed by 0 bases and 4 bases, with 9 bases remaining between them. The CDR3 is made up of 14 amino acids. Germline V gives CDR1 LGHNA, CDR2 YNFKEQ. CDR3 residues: CASSQEAGTTEAFF. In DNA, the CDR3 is TGTGCCAGCAGCCAAGAGGCGGGGACCACTGAAGCTTTCTTT.

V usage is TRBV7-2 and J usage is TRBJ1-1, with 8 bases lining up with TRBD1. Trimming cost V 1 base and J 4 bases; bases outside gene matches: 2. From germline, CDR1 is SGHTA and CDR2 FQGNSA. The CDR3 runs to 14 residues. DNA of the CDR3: TGTGCCAGCAGCTTAGAAACAGGGGGCACTGAAGCTTTCTTT. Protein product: CASSLETGGTEAFF. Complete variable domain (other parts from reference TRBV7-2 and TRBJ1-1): GAGVSQSPSNKVTEKGKDVELRCDPISGHTALYWYRQSLGQGLEFLIYFQGNSAPDKSGLPSDRFSAERTGGSVSTLTIQRTQQEDSAVYLCASSLETGGTEAFFGQGTRLTVV.

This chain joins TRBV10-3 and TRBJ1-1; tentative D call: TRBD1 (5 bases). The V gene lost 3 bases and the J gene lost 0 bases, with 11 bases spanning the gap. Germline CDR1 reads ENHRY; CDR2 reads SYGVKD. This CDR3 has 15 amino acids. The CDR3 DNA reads TGTGCCATCAGTGATTTAGGGGATTTGAACACTGAAGCTTTCTTT. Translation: CAISDLGDLNTEAFF.

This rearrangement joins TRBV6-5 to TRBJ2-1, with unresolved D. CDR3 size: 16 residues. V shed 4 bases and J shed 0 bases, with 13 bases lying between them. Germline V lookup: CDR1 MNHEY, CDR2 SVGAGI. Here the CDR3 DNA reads TGTGCCAGCAGTTTACACGGAGCAAACTCCTACAATGAGCAGTTCTTC. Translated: CASSLHGANSYNEQFF.